The 20 T cell receptor beta chains below were found in one sample sequenced in a study of blood T cell repertoires in COVID-19. Repertoires were generated with immunoSEQ multiplex PCR, while TCRdb's copy carries only in-frame clones and drops some. The repertoire has 250,000 to 350,000 clones, around nine tenths of them found once; the top ten carry 3.5% to 4%. The sample comprised peripheral blood. These receptor sequences come from a woman aged 50 to 65 with active or convalescent COVID-19.

V and J are TRBV11-2 and TRBJ2-5, with 13 bases matching TRBD2. This CDR3 comprises 16 residues. Germline-derived CDR1 and CDR2 are SGHAT and FQNNGV. With 8 bases clipped from V and 4 bases from J, the junction kept 10 bases outside the gene matches. The CDR3 DNA reads TGTGCCAGCCAAGGACTAGCGGGGGTCATTAGAGAGACCCAGTACTTC. Its translation: CASQGLAGVIRETQYF.

The rearrangement links TRBV30 to TRBJ2-3, with 7 bases aligning to TRBD1. V lost 5 bases and J lost 2; bases outside the gene matches: 4. Germline V lookup: CDR1 GTSNPN, CDR2 SVGIG (reference sequence). The CDR3 has 13 residues. The chain's CDR3 is CAWEQGNTDTQYF. As DNA, the CDR3 is TGTGCCTGGGAACAGGGGAACACAGATACGCAGTATTTT. Drawing the rest from reference TRBV30 and TRBJ2-3, the complete variable domain is SQTIHQWPATLVQPVGSPLSLECTVEGTSNPNLYWYRQAAGRGLQLLFYSVGIGQISSEVPQNLSASRPQDRQFILSSKKLLLSDSGFYLCAWEQGNTDTQYFGPGTRLTVL.

This chain uses TRBV30 with TRBJ1-4; weak D call: TRBD1 (6 bases). Germline assignment: CDR1 GTSNPN and CDR2 SVGIG (reference sequence). The length of the CDR3 is 14 residues. Trimming stripped 4 bases from V and 5 bases from J, with 14 bases between. The CDR3 loop reads CAWTKPQGNEKLFF. Here the CDR3 DNA reads TGTGCCTGGACGAAACCCCAGGGGAATGAAAAACTGTTTTTT. The full variable domain, rest sourced from reference TRBV30 and TRBJ1-4, is SQTIHQWPATLVQPVGSPLSLECTVEGTSNPNLYWYRQAAGRGLQLLFYSVGIGQISSEVPQNLSASRPQDRQFILSSKKLLLSDSGFYLCAWTKPQGNEKLFFGSGTQLSVL.

The table lists this clone with a few counts. The chain is built from TRBV10-1 and TRBJ2-5; D is perhaps TRBD2 (5 bases). Germline V gene lookup returns CDR1 WNHNN and CDR2 SYGVQD (reference sequence). This CDR3 comprises 14 residues. V lost 1 base to trimming and J lost 2 bases, with 8 bases between them. The CDR3 reads CASSEFGEQETQYF. In DNA, the CDR3 is TGCGCCAGCAGTGAGTTCGGGGAGCAAGAGACCCAGTACTTC.

The chain carries TRBV19 and TRBJ2-1, with 9 bases aligning to TRBD2. This CDR3 comprises 15 residues. CDR1 and CDR2 from the germline V gene are LNHDA and SQIVND (reference sequence). J gave up 8 bases and V 3 bases, and 8 bases lay outside the gene matches. CDR3 DNA: TGTGCCAGTAGTATTAGTAGCGGGAGCAGGGATGAGCAGTTCTTC. This codes for CASSISSGSRDEQFF.

The chain joins TRBV28 to TRBJ2-7; TRBD2 agrees at 8 bases. The CDR3 extends over 16 amino acids. Germline values: CDR1 MDHEN, CDR2 SYDVKM. Losses at the gene ends were 5 bases for V and 2 bases for J; bases not matched to a gene: 11. The CDR3 DNA is TGTGCCAGCAGTCCCCTCGGGGGGGAGGCCACCTACGAGCAGTACTTC. Translation: CASSPLGGEATYEQYF.

The gene calls are TRBV3-1 (or the pseudogene TRBV3-2) and TRBJ2-3; no reliable D call. Germline-derived CDR1 and CDR2 are LGHDT and YNNKEL (reference sequence). Trimming took off 0 bases at V and 4 bases at J, with 5 bases between the two ends. There are 13 residues in the CDR3. For the CDR3, the DNA is TGTGCCAGCAGCCAAGACGGAGCAGATACGCAGTATTTT. This translates into CASSQDGADTQYF.

The chain recombines TRBV7-3 with TRBJ1-1; no clear D. Trimming left V 3 bases short and J 0 bases short, with 8 bases between. The CDR3 sequence is 14 residues long. Germline CDR1 SGHTA, CDR2 FQGTGA. The CDR3, as DNA: TGTGCCAGCAGCTTCCCCGGGTTGAACACTGAAGCTTTCTTT. Translating gives CASSFPGLNTEAFF.

V and J are TRBV15 and TRBJ1-5; 8 nucleotides line up with TRBD1. V lost 5 bases and J lost 0; bases outside the gene matches: 3. Germline V CDR1 and CDR2: LNHNV, YYDKDF (reference sequence). The CDR3 is 15 residues long. The CDR3 region is CATSWGQASNQPQHF. In nucleotides, the CDR3 is TGTGCCACCAGCTGGGGACAGGCTAGCAATCAGCCCCAGCATTTT.

This clone showed up just once. The chain carries TRBV5-4 and TRBJ1-6, with 8 bases aligning to TRBD1. V was clipped by 8 bases and J by 7 bases; unmatched bases: 11. The CDR3 totals 15 residues. The germline gives CDR1 SGHNT, CDR2 YYREEE (reference sequence). The CDR3 loop is CASNRGERGNSPLHF. DNA of the CDR3: TGTGCCAGTAACAGGGGGGAAAGGGGGAATTCACCCCTCCACTTT.

The rearrangement uses TRBV11-3 and TRBJ2-5; 7 bases are shared with TRBD2. Per germline, CDR1 SGHNT and CDR2 YENEEA. V lost 0 bases to trimming and J lost 2 bases; unmatched junction nucleotides: 0. CDR3 length: 14 amino acids. This CDR3 is CASSLDGRQETQYF. DNA for the CDR3: TGTGCCAGCAGCTTAGACGGGAGGCAAGAGACCCAGTACTTC.

The chain joins TRBV3-1 (or the pseudogene TRBV3-2) to TRBJ1-2; TRBD1 aligns across 7 bases. This CDR3 has 15 residues. Germline lookup yields CDR1 LGHDT and CDR2 YNNKEL (reference sequence). V gave up 0 bases and J gave up 4 bases; unmatched junction bases: 5. The CDR3, as DNA: TGTGCCAGCAGCCAAGAGAAGGGGGCTCGCTATGGCTACACCTTC. It is translated as CASSQEKGARYGYTF.

The chain joins TRBV21-1 to TRBJ2-1; the DNA was not compared with TRBD2, the D call given in the table. TRBV21-1 is classified as a pseudogene. The CDR3 totals 15 residues. The CDR3 coding sequence is TGTGCCAGCAGCAAAGTAAAGAGCTCCTACAATGAGCAGTTCTTC. Translation: CASSKVKSSYNEQFF.

The chain carries TRBV27 and TRBJ2-7; TRBD2 aligns across 9 bases. Germline V gene lookup returns CDR1 MNHEY and CDR2 SMNVEV (reference sequence). The CDR3 has 16 residues. Germline trimming cut 3 bases from V and 3 bases from J; bases unmatched to any gene: 9. CDR3 residues: CASSFASGTRFYEQYF. The CDR3 nucleotides read TGTGCCAGCAGTTTCGCTAGCGGGACCCGCTTCTACGAGCAGTACTTC.

This chain links TRBV11-3 with TRBJ1-1; 10 bases fit TRBD1. V was clipped by 5 bases and J by 5 bases; unmatched bases: 2. The CDR3 spans 13 residues. Germline V lookup: CDR1 SGHNT, CDR2 YENEEA. CDR3 sequence: CASSRTGGTEAFF. The CDR3 nucleotides read TGTGCCAGCAGCCGGACAGGGGGAACTGAAGCTTTCTTT.

The V call is TRBV5-4, the J call TRBJ2-1; TRBD1 aligns across 8 bases. V was pared by 3 bases and J by 4 bases, with 6 bases of the junction left unmatched. This CDR3 region has 15 residues. Germline V lookup: CDR1 SGHNT, CDR2 YYREEE (reference sequence). The CDR3 loop is CASSSTGDRYNEQFF. CDR3 nucleotides: TGTGCCAGCAGCTCGACAGGGGATAGGTACAATGAGCAGTTCTTC.

The gene calls are TRBV28 and TRBJ2-7, with 9 bases identical to TRBD1. CDR3 size: 14 residues. The J segment lost 1 base and the V segment lost 6 bases, leaving 4 bases of the junction unmatched. CDR1 is MDHEN, CDR2 SYDVKM, per germline. The CDR3 reads CASSYGTGSYEQYF. DNA of the CDR3: TGTGCCAGCAGCTACGGGACAGGGTCCTACGAGCAGTACTTC.

The J gene is TRBJ1-2, the V gene TRBV7-2; possible D gene TRBD1, 6 bases. Trimming pared 5 bases from V and 4 bases from J, leaving 26 bases between. There are 18 residues in the CDR3. Germline CDR1 reads SGHTA; CDR2 reads FQGNSA. CDR3 in DNA: TGTGCCAGCAGCCCCCGGGGAGGGGGGAAGGGTCCAGCCTATGGCTACACCTTC. Its protein product is CASSPRGGGKGPAYGYTF.

The chain links TRBV27 to TRBJ2-1; tentatively, D is TRBD2 (5 bases). Deletions cut 5 bases from V and 3 bases from J, with 17 bases between. The CDR3 is 16 amino acids. Germline V gene sequence: CDR1 MNHEY, CDR2 SMNVEV (reference sequence). CDR3 sequence: CASSGGREGRYNEQFF. The CDR3 DNA follows: TGTGCCAGCAGTGGTGGTCGGGAAGGACGCTACAATGAGCAGTTCTTC.

The rearrangement joins TRBV10-3 to TRBJ2-7; 12 nucleotides match TRBD2. Germline values: CDR1 ENHRY, CDR2 SYGVKD. The V and J ends lost 10 bases and 0 bases, in that order; junction bases with no gene match: 16. This CDR3 is 18 amino acids long. The CDR3 spells CATNGELAGGEISYEQYF. CDR3 coding DNA: TGTGCCACTAATGGAGAACTAGCGGGGGGCGAAATCTCCTACGAGCAGTACTTC.